A single T cell receptor (beta chain) is shown here with its context. This table comes from immunoSEQ multiplex PCR, and its TCRdb copy is limited to in-frame clones, with some not included. The sample consists of some 93,000 clones, 90% to 95% of them appearing once. The CDR3 is 11 amino acids. V was pared by 2 bases and J by 6 bases, with 5 bases between. Germline V gives CDR1 GTSNPN, CDR2 SVGIG (reference sequence). The data derive from a study of T cell changes during pregnancy in multiple sclerosis. The starting material was peripheral blood, obtained after pregnancy. This chain joins TRBV30 and TRBJ2-1, with D unclear. The clonotype comes from a female donor in good health, enrolled as a control in a pregnancy study. The CDR3 bases are TGTGCCTGGAGTCCTCTCAATGAGCAGTTCTTC. Encoded protein: CAWSPLNEQFF.